The clone carrying this TCR beta chain was seen at least ten times. Its antigen is not identified. This record comes from a study of neurological immune-mediated disorders. Whole-study results and caveats: In HTLV-1-associated myelopathy, TCR clonal expansion was greatest, whereas multiple sclerosis had the least, falling below healthy controls.

Trimming removed 1 base at V and 4 bases at J, with 19 bases between. From germline, CDR1 is SGHTA and CDR2 FQGNSA. The CDR3 is 17 residues long. 5'RACE with 10-nucleotide random UMIs produced the cDNA. TCRdb passed the 5' RACE reads through MiXCR, listing each CDR3 protein once. The sample comprises about 62,000 distinct CDR3 sequences, 3.5% to 4.5% of which are singletons, and 2.2% rests with the top ten. V and J are TRBV7-2 and TRBJ2-5; D may match TRBD1 or TRBD2 (6 bases each). The sequencing sample was made of PBMCs. This sequence was found in a woman between 50 and 59 years old with multiple sclerosis. The CDR3, as DNA: TGTGCCAGCAGCTTAGATCTTCGGTCGGGGGCTGTAGAGACCCAGTACTTC. Amino acids: CASSLDLRSGAVETQYF.